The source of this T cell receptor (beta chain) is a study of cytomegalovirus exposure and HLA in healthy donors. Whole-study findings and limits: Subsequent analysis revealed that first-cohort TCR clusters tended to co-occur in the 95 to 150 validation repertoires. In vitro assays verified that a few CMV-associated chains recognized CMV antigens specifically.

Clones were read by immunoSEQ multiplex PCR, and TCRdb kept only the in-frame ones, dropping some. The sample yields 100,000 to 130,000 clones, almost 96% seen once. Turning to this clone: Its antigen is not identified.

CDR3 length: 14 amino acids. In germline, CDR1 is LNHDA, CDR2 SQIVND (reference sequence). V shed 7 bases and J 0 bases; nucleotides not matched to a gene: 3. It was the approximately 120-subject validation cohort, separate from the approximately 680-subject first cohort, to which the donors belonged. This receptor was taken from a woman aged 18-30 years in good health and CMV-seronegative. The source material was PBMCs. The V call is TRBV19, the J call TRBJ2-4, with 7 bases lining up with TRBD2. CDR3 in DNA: TGTGCCAGTAAAGGACTAGAAGCCAAAAACATTCAGTACTTC. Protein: CASKGLEAKNIQYF. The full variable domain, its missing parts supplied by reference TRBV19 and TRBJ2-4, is DGGITQSPKYLFRKEGQNVTLSCEQNLNHDAMYWYRQDPGQGLRLIYYSQIVNDFQKGDIAEGYSVSREKKESFPLTVTSAQKNPTAFYLCASKGLEAKNIQYFGAGTRLSVL.